This T cell receptor beta chain was observed in a study of human T cells and chemical hapten exposure. As to time point: patch test 2, 6 weeks after DPC sensitization. Treatment meaning: therapeutic diphenylcyclopropenone sensitization with weekly scalp DPC. TCRdb re-analysed the RACE reads in MiXCR, keeping a single row per CDR3 protein. The sample contains 350,000 to 400,000 distinct CDR3 sequences, roughly 6.3% of which appear only once. V was trimmed by 7 bases and J by 2 bases, leaving 23 bases between them. Looked up from germline, CDR1 is SGHAT and CDR2 is FQNNGV. The CDR3 loop spans 17 amino acids. At least ten counts were recorded for this clonotype.

The receptor was derived from a woman between 18 and 29 years old with alopecia areata. Some clones in this sample may be carry-over from other donors' samples. The material was whole blood, obtained in connection with sensitization to the hapten diphenylcyclopropenone (DPC). The chain has TRBV11-2 and TRBJ1-2, with D possibly TRBD1 on 5 matching bases. The CDR3 bases are TGTGCCAGCACCTCTTACAGGATGTGGGGCGGCAACTATGGCTACACCTTC. This sequence encodes CASTSYRMWGGNYGYTF. The full variable domain, in which reference TRBV11-2 and TRBJ1-2 provide the parts outside the CDR3, is EAGVAQSPRYKIIEKRQSVAFWCNPISGHATLYWYQQILGQGPKLLIQFQNNGVVDDSQLPKDRFSAERLKGVDSTLKIQPAKLEDSAVYLCASTSYRMWGGNYGYTFGSGTRLTVV.